The clone carrying this TCR beta chain was seen at least ten times. Its target is unknown. The source of the sample is a study of blood T cells in healthy people across ages. Overall study results and limits: Estimated diversity, derived from one million T cells, was regarded as an underestimate.

Sample-barcoded 5' priming and a J-beta primer mix drove a second PCR of 7 to 11 cycles. TCRdb passed the 5' RACE reads through MiXCR, listing each CDR3 protein once. The profile covers 800,000 or so distinct CDR3 sequences, with roughly 25% appearing a single time and 3% to 4% taken by the ten largest. V gave up 8 bases and J gave up 6 bases; unmatched junction bases: 17. CDR3 size: 15 residues. CDR1 is DFQATT, CDR2 SNEGSKA, per germline (reference sequence). This sample also belongs to another study, concerning T cells of mothers and their children.

This chain links TRBV20-1 with TRBJ2-7, with 9 positions matching TRBD1. This sequence originates from a boy between 10 and 17 years old in good health. Sequenced material: blood. In DNA, the CDR3 is TGCAGTTACCCGTGGCCGGGACAGGGACTACCCGAGCAGTACTTC. Translation: CSYPWPGQGLPEQYF.